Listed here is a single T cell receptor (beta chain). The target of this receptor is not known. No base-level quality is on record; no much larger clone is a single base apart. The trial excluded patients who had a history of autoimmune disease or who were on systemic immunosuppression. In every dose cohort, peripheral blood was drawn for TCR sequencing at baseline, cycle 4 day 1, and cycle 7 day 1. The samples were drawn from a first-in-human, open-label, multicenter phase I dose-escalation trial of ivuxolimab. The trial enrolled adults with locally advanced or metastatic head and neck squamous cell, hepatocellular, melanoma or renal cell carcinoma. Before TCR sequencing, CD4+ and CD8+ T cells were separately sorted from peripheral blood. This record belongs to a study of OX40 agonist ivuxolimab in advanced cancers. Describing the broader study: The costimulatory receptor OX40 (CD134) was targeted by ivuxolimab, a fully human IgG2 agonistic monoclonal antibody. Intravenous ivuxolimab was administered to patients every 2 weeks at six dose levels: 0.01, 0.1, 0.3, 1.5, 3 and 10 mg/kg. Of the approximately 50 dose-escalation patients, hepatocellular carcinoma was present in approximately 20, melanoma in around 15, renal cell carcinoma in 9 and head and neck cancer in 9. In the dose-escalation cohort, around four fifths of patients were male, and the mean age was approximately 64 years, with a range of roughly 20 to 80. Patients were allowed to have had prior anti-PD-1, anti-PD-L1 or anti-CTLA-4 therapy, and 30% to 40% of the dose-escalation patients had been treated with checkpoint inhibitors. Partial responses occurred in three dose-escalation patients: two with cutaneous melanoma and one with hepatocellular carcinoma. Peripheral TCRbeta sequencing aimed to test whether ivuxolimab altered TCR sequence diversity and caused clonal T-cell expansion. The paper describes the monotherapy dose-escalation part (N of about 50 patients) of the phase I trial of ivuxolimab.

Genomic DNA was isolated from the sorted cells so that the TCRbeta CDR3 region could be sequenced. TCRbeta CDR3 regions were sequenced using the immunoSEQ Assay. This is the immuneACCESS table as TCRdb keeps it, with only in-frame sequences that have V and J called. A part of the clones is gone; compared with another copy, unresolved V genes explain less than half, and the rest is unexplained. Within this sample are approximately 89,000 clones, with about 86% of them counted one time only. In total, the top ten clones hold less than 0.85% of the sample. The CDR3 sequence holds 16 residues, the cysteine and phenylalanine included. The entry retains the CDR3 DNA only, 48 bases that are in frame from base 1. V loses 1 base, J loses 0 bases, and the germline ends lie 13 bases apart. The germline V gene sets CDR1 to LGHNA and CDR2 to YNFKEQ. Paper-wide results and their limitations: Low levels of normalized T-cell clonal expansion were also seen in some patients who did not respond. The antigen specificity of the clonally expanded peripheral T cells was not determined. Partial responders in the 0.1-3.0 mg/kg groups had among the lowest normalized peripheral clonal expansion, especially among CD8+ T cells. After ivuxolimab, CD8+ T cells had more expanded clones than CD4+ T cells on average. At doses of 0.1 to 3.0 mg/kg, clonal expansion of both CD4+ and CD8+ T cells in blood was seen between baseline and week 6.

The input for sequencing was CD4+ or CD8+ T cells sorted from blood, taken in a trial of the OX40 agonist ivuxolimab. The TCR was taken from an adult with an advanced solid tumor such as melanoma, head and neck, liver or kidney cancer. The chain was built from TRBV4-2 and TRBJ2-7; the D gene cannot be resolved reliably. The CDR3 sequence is CASSQVNRRSSYEQYF. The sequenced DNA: TGTGCCAGCAGCCAAGTTAATCGCAGGAGCTCCTACGAGCAGTACTTC.